The 18 T cell receptor beta chains reported below all come from one sample, sequenced in a study of human T cells and chemical hapten exposure. Stated time point: patch test 3, about 24 weeks after DPC sensitization. Treatment: therapeutic diphenylcyclopropenone sensitization with weekly scalp DPC. TCRdb processed the RACE reads anew with MiXCR; each CDR3 protein has one entry. This sample has about 190,000 distinct CDR3 sequences; approximately 26% occur once, and the top ten carry approximately 2.3%. The sequences come from whole blood, collected in connection with sensitization to the hapten diphenylcyclopropenone (DPC). All receptors derive from a woman aged 35 to 49 with alopecia areata. Some clones in this sample may be carry-over from other donors' samples.

V gene TRBV5-1 combines with J gene TRBJ2-4, with D perhaps TRBD1 (5 bases). Trimming removed 5 bases from V and 6 bases from J, with 6 bases in between. CDR1 and CDR2 (germline): SGHRS, YFSETQ. This CDR3 is 11 amino acids long. The CDR3 bases are TGCGCCAGCAGGCAGGGAAACATTCAGTACTTC. It yields the protein CASRQGNIQYF.

This chain uses TRBV6-6 with TRBJ1-1; D is unresolved. V lost 2 bases and J lost 4, with 11 bases in between. This CDR3 comprises 14 residues. Per germline, CDR1 MNHNY and CDR2 SVGAGI (reference sequence). CDR3 protein: CASSYPEGGTEAFF. The CDR3 bases are TGTGCCAGCAGTTACCCAGAGGGAGGCACTGAAGCTTTCTTT.

The CDR3 loop is CASSSRLAGLFSYNEQFF. The CDR3 DNA sequence: TGTGCCAGCAGTTCGAGACTAGCGGGACTCTTTTCCTACAATGAGCAGTTCTTC. The genes are TRBV28 and TRBJ2-1, with 11 bases fitting TRBD2. The CDR3 is 18 amino acids. Germline CDR1 MDHEN, CDR2 SYDVKM. Trimming at V came to 4 bases and at J to 1 base, leaving 9 bases not matched to a gene.

This clonotype was observed once. This sequence joins TRBV10-3 and TRBJ2-7; 7 bases line up with TRBD1. Germline V gives CDR1 ENHRY, CDR2 SYGVKD. The CDR3 has 13 amino acids. After removal of 6 bases from V and 4 bases from J, the junction contained 6 bases not matched to a gene. This chain's CDR3 is CAIRQGSLYEQYF. Written as DNA, the CDR3 is TGTGCCATCAGACAGGGGTCTCTATACGAGCAGTACTTC.

The V gene is TRBV10-3, the J gene TRBJ2-7; TRBD1 aligns across 9 bases. Trimming removed 5 bases from V and 5 bases from J; junction bases left unmatched: 7. This CDR3 comprises 14 residues. Germline CDR1 reads ENHRY; CDR2 reads SYGVKD. Here the CDR3 DNA reads TGTGCCATCAGTTTCGGGACAGGGCTGGACGAGCAGTACTTC. Protein sequence: CAISFGTGLDEQYF.

This clonotype was found a few times. V is TRBV6-2 or TRBV6-3 and J is TRBJ2-3; no clear D gene. The V and J ends lost 5 bases and 5 bases respectively, with 11 bases between them. Per germline, CDR1 MNHEY and CDR2 SVGEGT. The CDR3 has 13 residues. CDR3 region: CASSDRGEDTQYF. In DNA form, the CDR3 reads TGTGCCAGCAGTGACCGAGGCGAAGATACGCAGTATTTT.

Regarding this clonotype: Being one base from a much bigger clone, this may be a read error. J is TRBJ1-2 and V is TRBV30; D is unresolved. Germline V gene sequence: CDR1 GTSNPN, CDR2 SVGIG (reference sequence). This CDR3 comprises 14 residues. Deletions cut 3 bases from V and 8 bases from J, with 19 bases between. CDR3 sequence reads: CAWRPAPGGGGYTF. CDR3 nucleotide sequence: TGTGCCTGGAGACCCGCGCCGGGCGGCGGAGGCTACACCTTC.

This clonotype came up a few times. The rearrangement joins TRBV9 to TRBJ2-2; 7 bases map to TRBD1. V dropped 4 bases and J dropped 4; count of bases not matched to a gene: 7. The CDR3 covers 15 residues. Germline-derived CDR1 and CDR2 are SGDLS and YYNGEE. The CDR3, as DNA: TGTGCCAGCAGCACAGGGGCCCAACTCACCGGGGAGCTGTTTTTT. Translating gives CASSTGAQLTGELFF.

The chain employs TRBV6-5 and TRBJ2-5; D is ambiguous. The CDR3 runs 13 residues. The germline V gene encodes CDR1 MNHEY and CDR2 SVGAGI. With 0 bases removed from V and 0 bases from J, the gap between germline ends came to 2 bases. CDR3 nucleotide sequence: TGTGCCAGCAGTTACTCTCACCAAGAGACCCAGTACTTC. Its protein is CASSYSHQETQYF.

This clonotype was picked up a small number of times. This chain uses TRBV20-1 with TRBJ2-3; 11 nucleotides match TRBD2. V dropped 2 bases and J dropped 4; count of bases not matched to a gene: 11. Germline CDR1 reads DFQATT; CDR2 reads SNEGSKA (reference sequence). This CDR3 contains 17 residues. The CDR3 DNA follows: TGCAGTGCTAGATCCCCCTTAGCGGGAGGGGTTGCAGATACGCAGTATTTT. It codes for CSARSPLAGGVADTQYF.

This chain joins TRBV10-3 and TRBJ2-7; 10 nucleotides align to TRBD1. V lost 10 bases, J lost 4 bases, and 25 bases stayed unmatched. This CDR3 has 19 amino acids. Germline values: CDR1 ENHRY, CDR2 SYGVKD. CDR3 protein: CATKNQPGQGTMGNYEQYF. In DNA form, the CDR3 reads TGTGCCACCAAGAATCAACCGGGACAGGGGACCATGGGGAATTACGAGCAGTACTTC.

The V and J genes are TRBV25-1 and TRBJ2-5; 7 nucleotides line up with TRBD1. V trimming: 6 bases; J trimming: 4 bases; junction bases outside the gene matches: 5. This CDR3 comprises 13 residues. Germline-derived CDR1 and CDR2 are MGHDK and SYGVNS. The CDR3 reads CASSARDRETQYF. For the CDR3, the DNA is TGTGCCAGCAGCGCCCGGGACAGAGAGACCCAGTACTTC.

The chain is built from TRBV28 and TRBJ1-1; D unresolved. CDR1 is MDHEN and CDR2 is SYDVKM in the germline V gene. With 6 bases removed from V and 8 bases from J, the gap between germline ends came to 13 bases. The CDR3 is 12 amino acids. This chain's CDR3 is CASRNPSGEAFF. CDR3 nucleotides: TGTGCCAGCAGAAATCCTTCCGGCGAAGCTTTCTTT.

This chain joins TRBV7-3 and TRBJ2-5; 9 bases align to TRBD2. V was pared by 2 bases and J by 5 bases, with 6 bases of the junction left unmatched. Per the germline V gene, CDR1 is SGHTA and CDR2 is FQGTGA. The CDR3 totals 15 residues. As DNA, the CDR3 is TGTGCCAGCAGCTTACTAGGACTAGCGATGGAGACCCAGTACTTC. It yields the protein CASSLLGLAMETQYF. Variable domain in full (rest from reference TRBV7-3 and TRBJ2-5): GAGVSQTPSNKVTEKGKYVELRCDPISGHTALYWYRQSLGQGPEFLIYFQGTGAADDSGLPNDRFFAVRPEGSVSTLKIQRTERGDSAVYLCASSLLGLAMETQYFGPGTRLLVL.

In DNA form, the CDR3 reads TGCGCCAGCAGCCAAGGCGGATACTCTGGGGCCAACGTCCTGACTTTC. It yields the protein CASSQGGYSGANVLTF. The genes are TRBV4-3 and TRBJ2-6; D gene ambiguous. Trimming cost V 1 base and J 0 bases, with 7 bases left between them. The CDR3 sequence is 16 residues long. Germline V gene sequence: CDR1 LGHNA, CDR2 YSLEER.

V gene TRBV20-1 combines with J gene TRBJ1-1, with 8 bases fitting TRBD1. This CDR3 region has 15 residues. The V and J ends lost 2 bases and 0 bases, in that order; junction bases with no gene match: 5. In germline, CDR1 is DFQATT, CDR2 SNEGSKA (reference sequence). CDR3 DNA: TGCAGTGCTAGACCTACCAGGGGGCTGAACACTGAAGCTTTCTTT. It codes for CSARPTRGLNTEAFF.

The chain couples TRBV10-3 to TRBJ2-7; D possibly corresponds to TRBD1 (7 bases). CDR1 and CDR2 from the germline V gene are ENHRY and SYGVKD. V was shortened by 7 bases and J by 5 bases, with 12 bases between the two germline ends. This CDR3 region has 12 residues. CDR3 region: CAITQGGNEQYF. CDR3 nucleotide sequence: TGTGCCATCACCCAGGGGGGCAACGAGCAGTACTTC.

The genes are TRBV7-2 and TRBJ2-5; the D gene is possibly TRBD1 (6 bases). Germline CDR1 is SGHTA and CDR2 is FQGNSA. Trimming took off 4 bases at V and 5 bases at J, with 14 bases between the two ends. The CDR3 runs 14 residues. CDR3 coding DNA: TGTGCCAGCAGCTACCAGGGGTCTGCGGAGACCCAGTACTTC. Protein: CASSYQGSAETQYF.